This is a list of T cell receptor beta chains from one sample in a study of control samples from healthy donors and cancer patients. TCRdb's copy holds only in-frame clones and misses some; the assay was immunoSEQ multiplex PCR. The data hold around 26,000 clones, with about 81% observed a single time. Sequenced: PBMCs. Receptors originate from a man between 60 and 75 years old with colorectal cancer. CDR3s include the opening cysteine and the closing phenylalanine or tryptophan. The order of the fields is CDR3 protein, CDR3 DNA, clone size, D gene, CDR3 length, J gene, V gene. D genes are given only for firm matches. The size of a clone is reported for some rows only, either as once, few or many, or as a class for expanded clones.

CDR3aa: CSASYLPKAFF
CDR3nt: TGCAGTGCTAGTTATCTCCCAAAAGCTTTCTTT
abundance: .
d_gene: .
len: 11
j_gene: TRBJ1-1
v_gene: TRBV20-1

CDR3aa: CASSEASRGEAFF
CDR3nt: TGCGCCAGCAGTGAGGCAAGTCGTGGCGAAGCTTTCTTT
abundance: few
d_gene: .
len: 13
j_gene: TRBJ1-1
v_gene: TRBV10-2

CDR3aa: CASSENFQTVWSQHF
CDR3nt: TGTGCCAGCAGTGAAAATTTCCAGACCGTATGGTCCCAGCATTTT
abundance: few
d_gene: .
len: 15
j_gene: TRBJ1-5
v_gene: TRBV2

CDR3aa: CASSQGSVDEQFF
CDR3nt: TGTGCCAGCAGTCAAGGGTCGGTTGATGAGCAGTTCTTC
abundance: .
d_gene: .
len: 13
j_gene: TRBJ2-1
v_gene: TRBV25-1

CDR3aa: CATSGANREGKETQYF
CDR3nt: TGTGCCACCAGTGGAGCTAACAGGGAGGGAAAAGAGACCCAGTACTTC
abundance: .
d_gene: .
len: 16
j_gene: TRBJ2-5
v_gene: TRBV24-1

CDR3aa: CASSYSVRGNYGYTF
CDR3nt: TGTGCCAGCAGTTACTCGGTCAGGGGCAACTATGGCTACACCTTC
abundance: .
d_gene: .
len: 15
j_gene: TRBJ1-2
v_gene: TRBV6-2/TRBV6-3

CDR3aa: CASSLRGGANEQFF
CDR3nt: TGTGCCAGCAGCTTACGAGGGGGGGCCAATGAGCAGTTCTTC
abundance: .
d_gene: .
len: 14
j_gene: TRBJ2-1
v_gene: TRBV5-6

CDR3aa: CASSKFGQGDYGYTF
CDR3nt: TGTGCCAGCAGCAAATTTGGGCAGGGGGACTATGGCTACACCTTC
abundance: .
d_gene: TRBD1
len: 15
j_gene: TRBJ1-2
v_gene: TRBV7-2

CDR3aa: CASSLSGIFGNTEAFF
CDR3nt: TGTGCCAGCAGTTTATCAGGGATCTTTGGGAACACTGAAGCTTTCTTT
abundance: once
d_gene: .
len: 16
j_gene: TRBJ1-1
v_gene: TRBV27

CDR3aa: CASSRSGKFEAFF
CDR3nt: TGTGCCAGCAGCAGGTCAGGGAAGTTTGAAGCTTTCTTT
abundance: .
d_gene: .
len: 13
j_gene: TRBJ1-1
v_gene: TRBV6-5

CDR3aa: CATSRGQGASGYTF
CDR3nt: TGTGCCACCAGCAGGGGACAGGGGGCAAGTGGCTACACCTTC
abundance: .
d_gene: TRBD1
len: 14
j_gene: TRBJ1-2
v_gene: TRBV15

CDR3aa: CASSGQRGTGELFF
CDR3nt: TGTGCCAGCAGTGGACAGCGTGGGACCGGGGAGCTGTTTTTT
abundance: .
d_gene: .
len: 14
j_gene: TRBJ2-2
v_gene: TRBV2

CDR3aa: CASSGQAVGTEAFF
CDR3nt: TGTGCCAGCAGCGGACAGGCAGTAGGGACTGAAGCTTTCTTT
abundance: .
d_gene: TRBD1
len: 14
j_gene: TRBJ1-1
v_gene: TRBV7-9

CDR3aa: CASKRDSGVGTEAFF
CDR3nt: TGTGCCAGCAAACGGGACTCGGGAGTAGGCACTGAAGCTTTCTTT
abundance: once
d_gene: .
len: 15
j_gene: TRBJ1-1
v_gene: TRBV2

CDR3aa: CASSVGADGEAFF
CDR3nt: TGCGCCAGCAGCGTGGGGGCGGACGGAGAAGCTTTCTTT
abundance: .
d_gene: .
len: 13
j_gene: TRBJ1-1
v_gene: TRBV5-1

CDR3aa: CASSQNVGGETQYF
CDR3nt: TGTGCCAGCAGCCAAAATGTCGGGGGAGAGACCCAGTACTTC
abundance: .
d_gene: .
len: 14
j_gene: TRBJ2-5
v_gene: TRBV3-1/TRBV3-2